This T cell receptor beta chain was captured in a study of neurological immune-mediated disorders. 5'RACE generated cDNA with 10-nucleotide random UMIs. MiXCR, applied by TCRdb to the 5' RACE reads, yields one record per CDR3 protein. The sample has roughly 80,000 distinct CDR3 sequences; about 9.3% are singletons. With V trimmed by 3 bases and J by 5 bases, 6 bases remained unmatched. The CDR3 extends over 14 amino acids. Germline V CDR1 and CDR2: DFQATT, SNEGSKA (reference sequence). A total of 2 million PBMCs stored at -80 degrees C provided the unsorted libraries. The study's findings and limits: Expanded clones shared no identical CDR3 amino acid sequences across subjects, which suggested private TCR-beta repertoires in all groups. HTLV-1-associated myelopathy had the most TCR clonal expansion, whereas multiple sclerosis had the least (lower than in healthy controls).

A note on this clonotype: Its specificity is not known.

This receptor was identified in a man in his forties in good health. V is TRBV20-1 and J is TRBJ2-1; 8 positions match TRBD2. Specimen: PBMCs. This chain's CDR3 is CSASQAGAHNEQFF. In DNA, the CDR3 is TGCAGTGCTAGTCAAGCGGGAGCCCACAATGAGCAGTTCTTC.